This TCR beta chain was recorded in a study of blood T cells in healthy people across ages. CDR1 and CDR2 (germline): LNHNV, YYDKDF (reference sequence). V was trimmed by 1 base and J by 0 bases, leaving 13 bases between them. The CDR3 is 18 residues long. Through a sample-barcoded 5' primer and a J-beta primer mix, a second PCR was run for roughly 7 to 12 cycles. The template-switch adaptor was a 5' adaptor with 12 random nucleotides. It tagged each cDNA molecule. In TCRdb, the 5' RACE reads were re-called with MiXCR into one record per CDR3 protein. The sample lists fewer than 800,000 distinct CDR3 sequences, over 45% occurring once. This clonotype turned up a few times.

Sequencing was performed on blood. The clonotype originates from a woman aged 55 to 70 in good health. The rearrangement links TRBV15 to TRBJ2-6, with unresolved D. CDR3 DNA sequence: TGTGCCACCAGCAGAGGCGAACTTTCACGCTCTGGGGCCAACGTCCTGACTTTC. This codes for CATSRGELSRSGANVLTF.